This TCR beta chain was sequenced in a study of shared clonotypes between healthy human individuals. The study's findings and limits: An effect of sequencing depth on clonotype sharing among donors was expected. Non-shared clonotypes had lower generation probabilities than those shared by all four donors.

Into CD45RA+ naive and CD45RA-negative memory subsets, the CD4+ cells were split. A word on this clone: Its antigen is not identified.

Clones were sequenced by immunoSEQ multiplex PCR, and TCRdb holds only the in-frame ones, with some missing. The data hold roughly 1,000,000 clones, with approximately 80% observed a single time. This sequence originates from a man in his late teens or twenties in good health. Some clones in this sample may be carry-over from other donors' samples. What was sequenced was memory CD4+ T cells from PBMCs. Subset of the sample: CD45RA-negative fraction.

CDR3 bases: TGCGCCAGCAGCCAAGATCACACGGCTAGCGGGAGAGAGACCCAGTACTTC. This encodes CASSQDHTASGRETQYF. The chain has TRBV4-3 and TRBJ2-5, with TRBD2 identical over 10 bases. CDR3 size: 17 residues. Germline loops: CDR1 LGHNA, CDR2 YSLEER. Germline trimming cut 0 bases from V and 4 bases from J; bases unmatched to any gene: 8.